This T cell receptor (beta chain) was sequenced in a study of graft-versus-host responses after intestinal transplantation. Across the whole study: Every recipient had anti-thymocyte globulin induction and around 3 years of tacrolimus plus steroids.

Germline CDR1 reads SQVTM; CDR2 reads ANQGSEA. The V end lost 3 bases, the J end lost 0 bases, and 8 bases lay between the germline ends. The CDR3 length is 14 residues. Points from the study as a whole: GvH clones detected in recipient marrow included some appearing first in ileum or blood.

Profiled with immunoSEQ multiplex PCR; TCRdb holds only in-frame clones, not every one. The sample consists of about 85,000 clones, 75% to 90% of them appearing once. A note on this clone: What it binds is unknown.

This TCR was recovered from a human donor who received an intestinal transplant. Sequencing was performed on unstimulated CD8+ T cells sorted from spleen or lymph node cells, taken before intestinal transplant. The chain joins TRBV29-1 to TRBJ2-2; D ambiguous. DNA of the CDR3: TGCAGCGTTGAGAGGACGGCGAACACCGGGGAGCTGTTTTTT. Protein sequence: CSVERTANTGELFF.